This T cell receptor (beta chain) stems from a study of OX40 agonist ivuxolimab in advanced cancers. Background on the whole study: Ivuxolimab was a fully human IgG2 agonistic monoclonal antibody targeting the costimulatory receptor OX40 (CD134). Intravenous ivuxolimab was administered to patients every 2 weeks at six dose levels: 0.01, 0.1, 0.3, 1.5, 3 and 10 mg/kg. In the dose-escalation cohort, over 65% of patients were male, and the mean age was approximately 64 years, with a range of about 20 to 90. Partial responses occurred in three dose-escalation patients, of whom one had hepatocellular carcinoma and two had cutaneous melanoma. Prior anti-PD-1, anti-PD-L1 or anti-CTLA-4 therapy was permitted, and about two fifths of dose-escalation patients had received checkpoint inhibitors. The monotherapy dose-escalation portion (N of about 57 patients) of the phase I ivuxolimab trial is reported in the paper. Among the approximately 54 dose-escalation patients, around 19 had hepatocellular carcinoma, 15 or so melanoma, 9 renal cell carcinoma and 9 head and neck cancer. Peripheral TCRbeta sequencing aimed to test whether ivuxolimab altered TCR sequence diversity and caused clonal T-cell expansion.

Patients with autoimmune disease history or receiving systemic immunosuppression were excluded from the trial. Peripheral blood for TCR sequencing was collected from all dose cohorts at baseline, on cycle 4 day 1, and on cycle 7 day 1. The samples were taken from a phase I, first-in-human, multicenter, open-label dose-escalation trial of ivuxolimab. The trial enrolled adults with locally advanced or metastatic head and neck squamous cell, hepatocellular, melanoma or renal cell carcinoma. Before TCR sequencing, CD4+ T cells and CD8+ T cells from peripheral blood were sorted into separate populations. Turning to this clone: The specificity of this receptor is unknown. No base quality values were provided; no much bigger clone lies one nucleotide off.

The paper as a whole reports these results and caveats: In the 0.1-3.0 mg/kg groups, partial responders had among the lowest normalized peripheral clonal expansion, particularly in CD8+ T cells. Low levels of normalized T-cell clonal expansion were also seen in some patients who did not respond. After ivuxolimab, more expanded clones were found on average in CD8+ T cells than in CD4+ T cells. At doses from 0.1 to 3.0 mg/kg, clonal expansion was seen in both CD4+ and CD8+ blood T cells between baseline and week 6. The antigen specificity of the clonally expanded peripheral T cells was not determined.

The junction carries 8 bases between V and J, which are trimmed by 5 bases and 3 bases respectively. The germline V gene gives CDR1 as MGHDK and CDR2 as SYGVNS. The CDR3 runs 13 amino acids, cysteine and phenylalanine included. This entry keeps only the CDR3 DNA: 39 bases, framed from base 1. For sequencing of the TCRbeta CDR3 region, genomic DNA was extracted from the sorted cells. TCRbeta CDR3 regions were sequenced using the immunoSEQ Assay. TCRdb took over this immuneACCESS table, retaining in-frame rearrangements with V and J assigned. Such tables are incomplete; in checked studies, under half of the missing clones stem from an unresolved V gene, and the remainder is unexplained. In all, the sample holds roughly 18,000 clones, and around 80% of those were seen once. The top ten clonotypes cover roughly 2.3% of the sample.

This chain is built from TRBV25-1 and TRBJ1-3, and perhaps TRBD1 as D gene, on 5 matching bases. The sample here was CD4+ or CD8+ T cells sorted from blood, taken in a trial of the OX40 agonist ivuxolimab. The clonotype comes from an adult with an advanced solid tumor such as melanoma, head and neck, liver or kidney cancer. The CDR3 has the sequence CASSSGDGNTIYF. The DNA is TGTGCCAGCAGTTCGGGGGATGGAAACACCATATATTTT.